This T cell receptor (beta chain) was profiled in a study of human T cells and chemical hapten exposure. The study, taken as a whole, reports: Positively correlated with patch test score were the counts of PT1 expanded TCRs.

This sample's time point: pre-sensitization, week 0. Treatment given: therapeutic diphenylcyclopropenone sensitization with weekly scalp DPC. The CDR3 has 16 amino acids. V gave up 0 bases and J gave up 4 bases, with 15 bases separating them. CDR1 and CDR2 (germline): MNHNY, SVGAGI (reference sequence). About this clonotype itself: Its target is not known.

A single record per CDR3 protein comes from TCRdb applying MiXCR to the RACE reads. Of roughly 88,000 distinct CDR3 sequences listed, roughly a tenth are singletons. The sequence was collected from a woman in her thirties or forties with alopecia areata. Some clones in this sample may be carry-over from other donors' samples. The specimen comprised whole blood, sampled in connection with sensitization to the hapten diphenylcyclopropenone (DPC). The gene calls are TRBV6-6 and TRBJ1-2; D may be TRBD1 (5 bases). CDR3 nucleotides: TGTGCCAGCAGTTACTCGCTTACCTCCGGGGGCTATGGCTACACCTTC. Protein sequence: CASSYSLTSGGYGYTF.